The 12 T cell receptor beta chains below were found in one sample sequenced in a study of T cells in Graves' hyperthyroidism and ophthalmopathy. RNA transcripts were the template for amplifying TCR beta CDR3 regions. TCR CDR3 underwent first-round RT-PCR with the HTBI primer set. TCRdb recomputed calls from the multiplex PCR reads with MiXCR, one row per CDR3 protein. The sample yields about 370,000 distinct CDR3 sequences, 13% to 15% seen once. The material sequenced was blood. Receptors were obtained from a woman in her fifties or sixties with Graves' ophthalmopathy.

A few counts support this clonotype. V is TRBV3-1 and J is TRBJ2-3, with 10 bases that match TRBD2. Germline CDR1 and CDR2: LGHDT and YNNKEL (reference sequence). The CDR3 has 16 amino acids. V lost 2 bases, J lost 5 bases, and 7 bases stayed unmatched. CDR3 in amino acids: CASSQPSGREGDTQYF. Here the CDR3 DNA reads TGTGCCAGCAGCCAACCCAGCGGGAGGGAGGGAGATACGCAGTATTTT.

V is TRBV20-1 and J is TRBJ2-3; D gene ambiguous. Per germline, CDR1 DFQATT and CDR2 SNEGSKA (reference sequence). The V end was cut by 4 bases, the J end by 1 base, with 12 bases between. The CDR3 length is 14 residues. The CDR3 DNA reads as TGCAGTGCTACCAGTAACTCTGGCACAGATACGCAGTATTTT. Amino acid sequence: CSATSNSGTDTQYF.

Comments on this clonotype: At one end the junction does not follow the germline gene, possibly because of a read error. The CDR3 coding sequence is TGTGCCAGCAGCGTAGGGCTAGCGGGATCCTACAATGAGCAGCTCTTC. It codes for CASSVGLAGSYNEQLF. This chain connects TRBV13 to TRBJ2-1; 9 nucleotides agree with TRBD2. Germline assignment: CDR1 PRHDT and CDR2 FYEKMQ (reference sequence). This CDR3 is 16 amino acids long. Full variable domain (outside the CDR3, taken from reference TRBV13 and TRBJ2-1): AAGVIQSPRHLIKEKRETATLKCYPIPRHDTVYWYQQGPGQDPQFLISFYEKMQSDKGSIPDRFSAQQFSDYHSELNMSSLELGDSALYFCASSVGLAGSYNEQLFGPGTRLTVL.

This clonotype was found many times. V usage is TRBV3-1 and J usage is TRBJ2-5; 11 nucleotides agree with TRBD1. Per the germline V gene, CDR1 is LGHDT and CDR2 is YNNKEL (reference sequence). The CDR3 runs to 16 residues. The J segment lost 5 bases and the V segment lost 4 bases, leaving 9 bases of the junction unmatched. This chain's CDR3 is CASSPPRTGGGETQYF. Written as DNA, the CDR3 is TGTGCCAGCAGCCCACCCCGGACAGGGGGCGGCGAGACCCAGTACTTC.

The chain carries TRBV5-8 and TRBJ2-5; perhaps TRBD1 as D (5 bases). Germline loops: CDR1 SGHTS, CDR2 YDEGEE. The length of the CDR3 is 13 residues. V gave up 6 bases and J gave up 5 bases, with 14 bases separating them. CDR3 amino acids: CASTKDWGETQYF. The CDR3 DNA is TGTGCCAGCACCAAAGACTGGGGCGAGACCCAGTACTTC.

This clonotype was seen many times. The chain combines TRBV11-3 with TRBJ2-3, with D hard to call. The CDR3 is 13 amino acids. With 3 bases removed from V and 3 bases from J, the gap between germline ends came to 7 bases. Per germline, CDR1 SGHNT and CDR2 YENEEA. CDR3 bases: TGTGCCAGCAGCTTTAGAGAAACAGATACGCAGTATTTT. Encoded protein: CASSFRETDTQYF.

On this clonotype: This clone may be a read error of a much larger clone one base away. The chain links TRBV2 to TRBJ2-2; possible D gene TRBD2, 5 bases. The germline V and J ends were trimmed by 7 bases and 2 bases, with 11 bases remaining between them. The CDR3 totals 14 residues. CDR1 is SNHLY, CDR2 FYNNEI, per germline. CDR3 nucleotide sequence: TGTGCCAGCAAACGGCGGACTAACACCGGGGAGCTGTTTTTT. The encoded protein is CASKRRTNTGELFF.

This clonotype was seen a few times. J is TRBJ2-4 and V is TRBV28, with D possibly being TRBD2 (6 bases). The V gene's germline CDR1 is MDHEN and CDR2 SYDVKM. The ends were cut back, 2 bases at V and 9 bases at J, with 11 bases in the middle. This CDR3 is built from 13 residues. DNA for the CDR3: TGTGCCAGCAGTTTAAGCGCCGGGAGCATTCAGTACTTC. This gives the protein CASSLSAGSIQYF.

This clonotype was counted ten times or more. The gene calls are TRBV20-1 and TRBJ1-1; perhaps TRBD1 as D (5 bases). The germline V gene has CDR1 DFQATT and CDR2 SNEGSKA (reference sequence). Trimming pared 4 bases from V and 0 bases from J, leaving 15 bases between. This CDR3 is 15 amino acids long. The CDR3 reads CSATTPRGLNTEAFF. DNA of the CDR3: TGCAGTGCTACCACTCCCCGGGGGTTGAACACTGAAGCTTTCTTT.

The chain links TRBV5-1 to TRBJ1-6, with a weak D call TRBD1 (6 bases). Germline V gene lookup returns CDR1 SGHRS and CDR2 YFSETQ. The CDR3 is 14 amino acids. The V end lost 4 bases, the J end lost 10 bases, and 15 bases lay between the germline ends. The CDR3 sequence is CASSPDRMGSPLHF. The CDR3 coding sequence is TGCGCCAGCAGCCCCGACAGGATGGGGTCACCCCTCCACTTT.

This clonotype was counted a few times. The chain has TRBV19 and TRBJ1-6, with a tentative D call TRBD1 (6 bases). This CDR3 is 13 amino acids long. CDR1 is LNHDA, CDR2 SQIVND, per germline (reference sequence). Between the trimmed V and J ends, which lost 8 bases and 9 bases, there was a span of 14 bases. DNA for the CDR3: TGTGCCAGTTCTTTGGGGACATTTTCACCCCTCCACTTT. Amino acid sequence: CASSLGTFSPLHF.

This clonotype was counted ten times or more. V gene TRBV11-3 combines with J gene TRBJ2-1; TRBD2 matches at 11 bases. Unmatched junction bases numbered 2, after V lost 1 base and J lost 6 bases. Germline lookup yields CDR1 SGHNT and CDR2 YENEEA. The CDR3 contains 15 residues. CDR3 amino acids: CASSLGSGRANEQFF. The CDR3 DNA is TGTGCCAGCAGCTTAGGTAGCGGGAGGGCCAATGAGCAGTTCTTC.